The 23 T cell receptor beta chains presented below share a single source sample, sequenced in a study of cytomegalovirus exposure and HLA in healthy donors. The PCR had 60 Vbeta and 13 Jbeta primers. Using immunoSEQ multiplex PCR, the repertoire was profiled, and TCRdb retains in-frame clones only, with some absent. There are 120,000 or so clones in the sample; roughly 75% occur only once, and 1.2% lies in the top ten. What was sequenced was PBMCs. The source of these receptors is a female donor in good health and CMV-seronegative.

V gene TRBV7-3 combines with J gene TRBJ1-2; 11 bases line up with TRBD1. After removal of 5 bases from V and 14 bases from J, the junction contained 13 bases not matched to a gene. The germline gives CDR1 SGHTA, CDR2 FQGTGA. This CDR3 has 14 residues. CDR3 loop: CASSPGTGGSEGTF. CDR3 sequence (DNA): TGTGCCAGCAGCCCTGGGACAGGGGGATCCGAAGGGACCTTC.

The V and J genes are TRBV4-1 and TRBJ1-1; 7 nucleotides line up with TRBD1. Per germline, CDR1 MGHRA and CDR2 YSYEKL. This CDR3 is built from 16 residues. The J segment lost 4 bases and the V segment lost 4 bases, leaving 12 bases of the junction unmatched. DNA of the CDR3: TGCGCCAGCAGCCCCGCAAGGGCAGGGGGAGGCACTGAAGCTTTCTTT. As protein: CASSPARAGGGTEAFF.

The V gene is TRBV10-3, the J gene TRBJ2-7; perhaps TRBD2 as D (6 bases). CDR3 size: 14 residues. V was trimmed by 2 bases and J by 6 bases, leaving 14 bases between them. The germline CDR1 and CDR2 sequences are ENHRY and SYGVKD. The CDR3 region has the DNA TGTGCCATCAGTGAGATAGAAGGGAGGAGCGAGCAGTACTTC. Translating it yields CAISEIEGRSEQYF.

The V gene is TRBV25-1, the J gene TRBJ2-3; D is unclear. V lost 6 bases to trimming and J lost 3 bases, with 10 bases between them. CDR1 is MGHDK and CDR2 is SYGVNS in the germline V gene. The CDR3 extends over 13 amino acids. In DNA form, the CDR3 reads TGTGCCAGCAGACCCCCCGGTACAGATACGCAGTATTTT. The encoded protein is CASRPPGTDTQYF.

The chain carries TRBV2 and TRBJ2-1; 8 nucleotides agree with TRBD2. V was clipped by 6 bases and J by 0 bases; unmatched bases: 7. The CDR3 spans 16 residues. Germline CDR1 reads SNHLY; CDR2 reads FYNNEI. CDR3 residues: CASRFSGMSSYNEQFF. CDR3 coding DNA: TGTGCCAGCAGATTTAGCGGGATGAGCTCCTACAATGAGCAGTTCTTC. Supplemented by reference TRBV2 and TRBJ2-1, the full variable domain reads EPEVTQTPSHQVTQMGQEVILRCVPISNHLYFYWYRQILGQKVEFLVSFYNNEISEKSEIFDDQFSVERPDGSNFTLKIRSTKLEDSAMYFCASRFSGMSSYNEQFFGPGTRLTVL.

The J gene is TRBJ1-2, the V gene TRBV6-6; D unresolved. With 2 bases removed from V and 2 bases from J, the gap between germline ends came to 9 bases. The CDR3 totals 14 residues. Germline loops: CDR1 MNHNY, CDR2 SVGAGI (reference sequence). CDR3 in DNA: TGTGCCAGCAGTTACCGGGGTGGAAACTATGGCTACACCTTC. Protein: CASSYRGGNYGYTF.

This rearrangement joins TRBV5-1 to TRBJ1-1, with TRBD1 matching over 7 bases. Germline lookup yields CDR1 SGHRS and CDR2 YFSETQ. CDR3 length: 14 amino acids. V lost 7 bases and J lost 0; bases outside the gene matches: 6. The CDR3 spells CASHLGGLNTEAFF. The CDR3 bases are TGCGCCAGCCACCTAGGGGGCCTGAACACTGAAGCTTTCTTT.

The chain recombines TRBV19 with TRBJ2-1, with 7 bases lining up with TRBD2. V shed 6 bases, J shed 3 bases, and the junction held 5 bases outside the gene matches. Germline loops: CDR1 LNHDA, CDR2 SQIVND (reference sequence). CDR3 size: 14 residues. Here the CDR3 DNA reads TGTGCCAGTAGGGGCGGGGGTATCTACAATGAGCAGTTCTTC. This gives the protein CASRGGGIYNEQFF.

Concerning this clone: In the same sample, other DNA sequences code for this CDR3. As DNA, the CDR3 is TGCAGCGTAGAGGGCAGGAACACTGAAGCTTTCTTT. Translated, it gives CSVEGRNTEAFF. The chain uses TRBV29-1 and TRBJ1-1; no clear D. Trimming shortened V by 6 bases and J by 1 base, and 9 bases separated the two germline ends. This CDR3 contains 12 residues. Germline V gene sequence: CDR1 SQVTM, CDR2 ANQGSEA.

CDR3 coding DNA: TGCGCCAGCAGCTTGCCACCGGGACTAGGGTTTTCCGATGAGCAGTTCTTC. It is translated as CASSLPPGLGFSDEQFF. The rearrangement links TRBV5-1 to TRBJ2-1; TRBD2 matches at 8 bases. The ends lost 1 base at V and 8 bases at J; junction bases unmatched: 14. The length of the CDR3 is 17 residues. CDR1 and CDR2 from the germline V gene are SGHRS and YFSETQ. Supplemented by reference TRBV5-1 and TRBJ2-1, the full variable domain reads KAGVTQTPRYLIKTRGQQVTLSCSPISGHRSVSWYQQTPGQGLQFLFEYFSETQRNKGNFPGRFSGRQFSNSRSEMNVSTLELGDSALYLCASSLPPGLGFSDEQFFGPGTRLTVL.

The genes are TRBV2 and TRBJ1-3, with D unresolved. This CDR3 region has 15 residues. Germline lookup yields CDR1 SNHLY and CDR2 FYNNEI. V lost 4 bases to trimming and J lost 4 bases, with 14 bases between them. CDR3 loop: CASSVGGSGGNTIYF. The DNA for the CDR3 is TGTGCCAGCAGTGTTGGAGGGTCCGGGGGAAACACCATATATTTT.

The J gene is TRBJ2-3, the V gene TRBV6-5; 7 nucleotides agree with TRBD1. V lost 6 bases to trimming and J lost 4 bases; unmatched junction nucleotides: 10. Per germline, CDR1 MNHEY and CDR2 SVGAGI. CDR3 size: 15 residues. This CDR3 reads CASSHPGDSADTQYF. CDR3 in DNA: TGTGCCAGCAGCCACCCAGGGGACAGCGCAGATACGCAGTATTTT.

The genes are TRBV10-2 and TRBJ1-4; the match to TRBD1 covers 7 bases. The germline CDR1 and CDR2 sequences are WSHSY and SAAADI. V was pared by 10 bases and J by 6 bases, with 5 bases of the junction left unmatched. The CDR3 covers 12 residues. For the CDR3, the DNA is TGCGCCACCAAAGGACAGGATGAAAAACTGTTTTTT. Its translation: CATKGQDEKLFF.

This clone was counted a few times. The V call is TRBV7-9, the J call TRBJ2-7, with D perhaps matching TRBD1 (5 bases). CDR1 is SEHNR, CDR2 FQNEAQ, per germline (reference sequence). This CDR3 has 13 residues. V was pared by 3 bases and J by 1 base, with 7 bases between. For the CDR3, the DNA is TGTGCCAGCAGCTTGTCAGGGTCCTACGAGCAGTACTTC. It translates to CASSLSGSYEQYF.

CDR3 protein: CAWSVRVNQPQHF. CDR3 DNA: TGTGCCTGGAGTGTAAGAGTAAACCAGCCCCAGCATTTT. The genes are TRBV30 and TRBJ1-5; D remains ambiguous. V gave up 0 bases and J gave up 7 bases, with 10 bases separating them. The CDR3 contains 13 residues. In germline, CDR1 is GTSNPN, CDR2 SVGIG (reference sequence).

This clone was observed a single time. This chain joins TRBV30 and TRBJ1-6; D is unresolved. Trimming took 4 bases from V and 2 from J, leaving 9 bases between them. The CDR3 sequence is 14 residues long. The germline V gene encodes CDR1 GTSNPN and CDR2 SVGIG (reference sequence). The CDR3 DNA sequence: TGTGCCTGGAATTCGAGTCCCTATAATTCACCCCTCCACTTT. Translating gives CAWNSSPYNSPLHF.

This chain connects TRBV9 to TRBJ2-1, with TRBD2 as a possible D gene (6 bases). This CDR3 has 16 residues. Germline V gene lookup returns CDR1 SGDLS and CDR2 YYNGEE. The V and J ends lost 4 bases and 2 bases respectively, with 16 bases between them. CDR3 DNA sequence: TGTGCCAGCAGCCTTTTCGTCGGCGGGACCTACAATGAGCAGTTCTTC. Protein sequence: CASSLFVGGTYNEQFF.

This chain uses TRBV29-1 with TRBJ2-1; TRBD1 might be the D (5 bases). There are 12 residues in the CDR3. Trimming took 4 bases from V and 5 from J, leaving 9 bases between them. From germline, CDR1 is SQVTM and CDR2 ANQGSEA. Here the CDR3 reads CSVGGGDNEQFF. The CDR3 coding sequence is TGCAGCGTTGGGGGCGGAGACAATGAGCAGTTCTTC.

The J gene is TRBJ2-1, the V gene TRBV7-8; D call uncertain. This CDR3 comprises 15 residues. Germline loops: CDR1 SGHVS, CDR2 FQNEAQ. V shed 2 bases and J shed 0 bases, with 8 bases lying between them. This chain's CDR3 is CASSLPVLSYNEQFF. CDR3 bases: TGTGCCAGCAGCTTACCTGTTCTCTCCTACAATGAGCAGTTCTTC.

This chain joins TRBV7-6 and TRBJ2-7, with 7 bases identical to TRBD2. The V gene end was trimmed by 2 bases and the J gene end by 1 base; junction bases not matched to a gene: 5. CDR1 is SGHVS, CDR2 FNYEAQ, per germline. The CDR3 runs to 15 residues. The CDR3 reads CASSLKWEGSYEQYF. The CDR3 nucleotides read TGTGCCAGCAGCTTAAAGTGGGAGGGTTCCTACGAGCAGTACTTC.

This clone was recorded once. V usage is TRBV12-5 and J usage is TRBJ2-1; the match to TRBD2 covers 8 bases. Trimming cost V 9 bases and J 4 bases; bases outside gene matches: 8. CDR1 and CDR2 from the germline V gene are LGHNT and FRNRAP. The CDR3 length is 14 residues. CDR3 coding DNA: TGTGCTAGCGGGGGGGTGAGGGTGTACAATGAGCAGTTCTTC. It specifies CASGGVRVYNEQFF.

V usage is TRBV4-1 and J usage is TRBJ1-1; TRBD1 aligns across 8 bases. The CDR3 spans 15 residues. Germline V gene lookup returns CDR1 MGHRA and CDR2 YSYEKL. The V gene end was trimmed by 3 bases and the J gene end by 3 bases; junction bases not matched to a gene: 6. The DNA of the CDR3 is TGCGCCAGCAGCCAGACGGGGGACAGGTACACTGAAGCTTTCTTT. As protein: CASSQTGDRYTEAFF.

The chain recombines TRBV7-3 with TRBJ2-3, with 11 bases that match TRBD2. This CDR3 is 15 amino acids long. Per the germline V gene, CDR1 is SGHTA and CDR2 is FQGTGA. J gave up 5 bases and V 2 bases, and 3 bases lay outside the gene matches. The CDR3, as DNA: TGTGCCAGCAGCTTATTAGGGACTAGCGGAGATACGCAGTATTTT. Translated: CASSLLGTSGDTQYF.